This TCR beta chain emerged from a study of cytomegalovirus exposure and HLA in healthy donors. The overall study: In an earlier analysis, around 120 million unique TCR beta sequences were found from some 200 million T cells. Of the donors genotyped, approximately 410 in all, 65% to 90% fell in the Caucasian-associated ancestry cluster. Study conclusions and caveats: Later analysis showed TCR association rates varying by HLA locus, highest for DRB1 and lowest for HLA-C.

The primer mix had 60 Vbeta and 13 Jbeta primers. The table came from immunoSEQ multiplex PCR; TCRdb's copy has only in-frame clones and leaves some out. The sample consists of some 90,000 clones, around 78% of them appearing once. Comment on this clone: What it recognizes is unknown.

The length of the CDR3 is 14 residues. Germline lookup yields CDR1 MGHRA and CDR2 YSYEKL. Trimming removed 5 bases from V and 3 bases from J, with 13 bases in between. The source material was PBMCs. The V and J genes are TRBV4-1 and TRBJ1-1; the D gene is possibly TRBD1 (6 bases). This TCR derives from a male donor in good health and CMV-seropositive. This chain's CDR3 is CASSYREGDTEAFF. CDR3 bases: TGCGCCAGCAGCTACAGGGAAGGGGACACTGAAGCTTTCTTT.